This TCR beta chain appears in the sequencing data of a study of cytomegalovirus exposure and HLA in healthy donors. V gave up 5 bases and J gave up 12 bases; unmatched junction bases: 19. This CDR3 contains 16 residues. Germline CDR1 is SEHNR and CDR2 is FQNEAQ (reference sequence). The study ran its PCR with 60 Vbeta and 13 Jbeta primers. The repertoire was sequenced with immunoSEQ multiplex PCR; TCRdb's copy has only in-frame clones and lacks some. The table lists around 130,000 clones, about 66% of them singletons, with less than 2% in the top ten. This clone was seen just once. Sequenced sample: PBMCs. The chain couples TRBV7-9 to TRBJ2-1; 7 bases are a match to TRBD1. The sequence came from a male donor in good health and CMV-seronegative. DNA of the CDR3: TGTGCCAGCAGCCCAAAGACAGGGAATGTCCCCCGGGTGCAGTTCTTC. This translates into CASSPKTGNVPRVQFF. The entire variable domain, with the rest obtained from reference TRBV7-9 and TRBJ2-1, is as follows: DTGVSQNPRHKITKRGQNVTFRCDPISEHNRLYWYRQTLGQGPEFLTYFQNEAQLEKSRLLSDRFSAERPKGSFSTLEIQRTEQGDSAMYLCASSPKTGNVPRVQFFGPGTRLTVL.